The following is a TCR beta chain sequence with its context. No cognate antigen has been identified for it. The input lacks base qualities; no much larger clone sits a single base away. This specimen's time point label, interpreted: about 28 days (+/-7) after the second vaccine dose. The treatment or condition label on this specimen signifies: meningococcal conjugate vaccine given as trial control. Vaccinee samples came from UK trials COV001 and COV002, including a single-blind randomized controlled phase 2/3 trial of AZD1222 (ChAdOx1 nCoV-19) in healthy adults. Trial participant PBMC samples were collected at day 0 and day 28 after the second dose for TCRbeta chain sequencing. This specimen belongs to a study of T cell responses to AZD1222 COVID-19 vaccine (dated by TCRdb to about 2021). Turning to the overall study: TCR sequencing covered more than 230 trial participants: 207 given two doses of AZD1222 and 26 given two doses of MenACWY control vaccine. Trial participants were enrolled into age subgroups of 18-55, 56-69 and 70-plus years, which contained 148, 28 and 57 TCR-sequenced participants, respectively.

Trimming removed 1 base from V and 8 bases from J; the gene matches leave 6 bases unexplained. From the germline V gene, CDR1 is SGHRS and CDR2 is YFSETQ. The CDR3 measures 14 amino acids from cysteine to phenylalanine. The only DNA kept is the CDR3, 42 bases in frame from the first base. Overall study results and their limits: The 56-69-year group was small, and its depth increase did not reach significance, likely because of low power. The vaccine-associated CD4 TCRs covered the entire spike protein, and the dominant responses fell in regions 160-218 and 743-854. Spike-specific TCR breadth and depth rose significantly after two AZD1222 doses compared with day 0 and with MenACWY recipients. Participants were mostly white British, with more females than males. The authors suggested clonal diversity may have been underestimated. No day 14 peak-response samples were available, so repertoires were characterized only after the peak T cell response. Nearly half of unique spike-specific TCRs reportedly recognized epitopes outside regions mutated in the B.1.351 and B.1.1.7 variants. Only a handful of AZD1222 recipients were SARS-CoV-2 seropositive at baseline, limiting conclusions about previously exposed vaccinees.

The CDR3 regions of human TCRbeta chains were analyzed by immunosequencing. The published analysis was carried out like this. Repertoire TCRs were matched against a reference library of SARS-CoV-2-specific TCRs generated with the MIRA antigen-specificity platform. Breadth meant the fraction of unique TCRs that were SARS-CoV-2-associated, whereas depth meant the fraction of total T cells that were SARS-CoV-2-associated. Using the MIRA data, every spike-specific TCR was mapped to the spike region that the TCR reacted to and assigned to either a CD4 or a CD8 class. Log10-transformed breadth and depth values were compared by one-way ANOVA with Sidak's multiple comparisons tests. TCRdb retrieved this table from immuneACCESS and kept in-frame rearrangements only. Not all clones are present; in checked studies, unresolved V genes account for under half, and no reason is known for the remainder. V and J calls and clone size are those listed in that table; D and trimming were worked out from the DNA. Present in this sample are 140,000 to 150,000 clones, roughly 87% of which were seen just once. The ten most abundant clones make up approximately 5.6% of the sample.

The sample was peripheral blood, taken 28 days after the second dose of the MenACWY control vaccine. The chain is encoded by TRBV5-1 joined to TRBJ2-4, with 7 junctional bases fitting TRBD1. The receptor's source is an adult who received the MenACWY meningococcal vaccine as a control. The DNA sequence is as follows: TGCGCCAGCAGCTTGATAGGGGGCAGTGACATTCAGTACTTC. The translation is CASSLIGGSDIQYF.